This T cell receptor beta chain was retrieved from a study of shared clonotypes between healthy human individuals. Genomic DNA (from each subset) was split evenly across several immunoSEQ plates. Libraries were prepared by immunoSEQ multiplex PCR; TCRdb keeps only in-frame clonotypes and omits some of them. This sample carries about 680,000 clones, more than 70% of them seen once, and the ten largest clones take more than 1.5%. Broader study findings: Investigators expected sequencing depth to affect clonotype sharing among donors.

This CDR3 is built from 13 residues. Deletions cut 7 bases from V and 4 bases from J, with 12 bases between. The germline V gene encodes CDR1 ENHRY and CDR2 SYGVKD. With respect to this clone: Antigen: not known.

Sequencing was done on a sample of memory CD4+ T cells sorted from blood. Subset reported: CD45RA-negative fraction. This chain uses TRBV10-3 with TRBJ2-3; the D gene could be TRBD1 or TRBD2 (5 bases each). The clonotype was recovered from a woman aged 25 to 39 in good health. In DNA form, the CDR3 reads TGTGCCATCATGGGGGTAGCCTCAGATACGCAGTATTTT. Translation gives CAIMGVASDTQYF.